This T cell receptor (beta chain) was found in a study of T cell changes during pregnancy in multiple sclerosis (dated by TCRdb to the late 2010s). Study-level background: In women with multiple sclerosis, the researchers looked at how the T cell repertoire shifted as pregnancy progressed.

Note on this clone: What antigen it recognizes has not been identified. Within one base of it there is no much larger clone, and no base qualities were kept.

The receptor library was made with the immunoSEQ multiplex PCR assay. TCRdb mirrors the immuneACCESS table, restricted to in-frame sequences. Some clones are absent from its copies; in checked studies, under half trace to an unresolved V gene, and the reason for the others is unknown. This sample is represented by tens of thousands of clones; about 91% of them were singletons. Just under 0.2% of the sample comes from the top ten. CDR1 and CDR2 are drawn from the germline V gene: SNHLY, FYNNEI. The CDR3 goes from the cysteine to the phenylalanine over 15 residues. The retained sequence is limited to the CDR3, 45 bases, with the frame set at the first base. V is cut back by 2 bases and J by 4 bases, with 4 bases in the junction unmatched.

Sample: CD4+ T cells from peripheral blood mononuclear cells, taken in the second trimester of pregnancy. The receptor was isolated from a female donor with multiple sclerosis, enrolled in a pregnancy study. The rearranged segments are TRBV2 and TRBJ1-2; TRBD1 lines up with 10 middle nucleotides. The CDR3 region has the sequence CASSERTGGTYGYTF. The DNA sequence is given as TGTGCCAGCAGTGAAAGGACAGGGGGGACCTATGGCTACACCTTC.